This T cell receptor (beta chain) appears in the sequencing data of a study of CD8 T cells in Susac syndrome (dated by TCRdb to about 2019). Turning to the overall study: Whether CD8+ T cell activation and differentiation in Susac syndrome was antigen driven was tested using repertoire sequencing.

RNA was extracted with the RNeasy kit and roughly 0.5 to 1 ug was reverse transcribed using random hexamers. TCR beta CDR3 regions were amplified with the immunoSEQ multiplex PCR assay covering 54 Vbeta and 13 Jbeta segments. PCR amplification bias was corrected using a synthetic template baseline for primer optimization and computational correction. Turning to the authors' computational methods: Only productive sequences were kept, with reads annotated to V, D and J genes according to IMGT and analyzed in immunoSEQ Analyzer. Clonality was calculated as one minus the Shannon entropy normalized by log2 of the number of productive unique sequences. Public and private clones were assessed among the 100 most prevalent clones of each patient and control. A clone was defined as Susac-specific if it was absent from the healthy and MS cohorts, from roughly 990 published viral clones and from other ImmuneACCESS disease sequences. TCRdb trimmed public reads at Q25 via fastp, called clones via MiXCR and kept in-frame beta chains. Every entry covers one CDR3 protein and lists the most common genes and DNA from its rows. TCRdb, not the authors, supplied the V and J calls. This sample is represented by more than 90,000 distinct CDR3 sequences; more than 85% of them were singletons. Jointly, the top ten make up 0.085% to 0.095% of the sample.

Peripheral blood CD8+ and CD4+ T cells from healthy donors, Susac syndrome patients and multiple sclerosis patients were profiled by high-throughput TCR beta sequencing. The multiple sclerosis controls were treatment-naive patients whose relapsing-remitting disease, either stable or active, fulfilled the revised McDonald criteria. Bulk CD8+ and CD4+ T cells were purified by magnetic negative isolation, while CD8+ TEMRA cells were enriched using FACS. Blood was collected in EDTA tubes and processed within 24 hours, with PBMCs isolated through density gradient centrifugation. PBMCs destined for TCR sequencing were cryopreserved in liquid nitrogen and later thawed in a 37 °C water bath. The sorted or isolated CD4+, CD8+ and CD8+ TEMRA cells had a purity of 90% or higher. From its cysteine to its phenylalanine, the CDR3 spans 10 amino acids. The CDR3 DNA has 30 bases and is translated from base 1. V is cut by 9 bases and J by 6 bases, and the space between the germline ends is 8 bases. The germline V gene supplies CDR1 SGHTA and CDR2 FQGNSA.

Broad study findings and their caveats: The number of individuals in the TCR sequencing and HLA analysis was recognized as being relatively small.

A word on this clonotype: Which antigen it targets is not known. No quality values exist for individual bases; no much larger clone is one base distant.

The receptor was isolated from a human donor with multiple sclerosis. The sequence links TRBV7-2 to TRBJ1-2; TRBD1 might be the D gene, on 5 matching bases. The sequenced material came from CD4+ T cells from PBMCs. The CDR3 protein sequence reads: CASPQDGYTF. The nucleotide sequence is given as TGTGCCAGTCCACAGGATGGCTACACCTTC.